Described below is a single TCR beta chain sequence and its context. This specimen belongs to a study of shared clonotypes between healthy human individuals. Naivety among CD8 cells was defined by CD45RO negativity and positive CCR7 selection, thereby excluding terminally differentiated effector memory CD45RA+ cells. Method: immunoSEQ multiplex PCR; TCRdb's copy keeps in-frame clones and lacks some. The data show 760,000 or so clones, 90% to 97% seen once. Per the germline V gene, CDR1 is SEHNR and CDR2 is FQNEAQ (reference sequence). The CDR3 runs 17 residues. The V gene end was trimmed by 5 bases and the J gene end by 6 bases; junction bases not matched to a gene: 16.

The material sequenced was naive CD8+ T cells sorted from blood. This TCR came from a young man in good health. V usage is TRBV7-9 and J usage is TRBJ2-5; 9 positions agree with TRBD2. CDR3 amino acids: CASSPRGVAGVSKTQYF. The CDR3 DNA reads TGTGCCAGCAGCCCTCGGGGGGTAGCGGGAGTATCGAAGACCCAGTACTTC. The entire variable domain, with the rest obtained from reference TRBV7-9 and TRBJ2-5, is as follows: DTGVSQNPRHKITKRGQNVTFRCDPISEHNRLYWYRQTLGQGPEFLTYFQNEAQLEKSRLLSDRFSAERPKGSFSTLEIQRTEQGDSAMYLCASSPRGVAGVSKTQYFGPGTRLLVL.